One sample yielded the 22 T cell receptor beta chains listed below, sequenced in a study of control samples from healthy donors and cancer patients. Using immunoSEQ multiplex PCR, the repertoire was profiled, and TCRdb retains in-frame clones only, with some absent. Among about 95,000 clones listed, about 88% were seen once. The sequencing sample was made of blood. The receptors derive from a woman aged 70-85 years in good health.

The CDR3 coding sequence is TGTGCCAGCAGCCGCATTAATGACAGGGTTGGCGGCTACACCTTC. Its translation: CASSRINDRVGGYTF. The chain employs TRBV3-1 (or the pseudogene TRBV3-2) and TRBJ1-2, with 7 nucleotides matching TRBD1. This CDR3 has 15 amino acids. Germline-derived CDR1 and CDR2 are LGHDT and YNNKEL (reference sequence). V lost 4 bases, J lost 8 bases, and 13 bases stayed unmatched.

The V gene is TRBV12-3 or TRBV12-4, the J gene TRBJ1-1, with 8 positions matching TRBD1. Trimming at V came to 6 bases and at J to 4 bases, leaving 4 bases not matched to a gene. There are 13 residues in the CDR3. The CDR3 region is CASRRQGFTEAFF. CDR3 sequence (DNA): TGTGCCAGCAGGAGACAGGGGTTCACTGAAGCTTTCTTT.

The chain employs TRBV5-1 and TRBJ2-7, with D hard to call. This CDR3 is 13 amino acids long. V dropped 4 bases and J dropped 2 bases, with 10 bases sitting between them. From germline, CDR1 is SGHRS and CDR2 YFSETQ. This CDR3 is CASSLMVPYEQYF. CDR3 DNA: TGCGCCAGCAGCCTGATGGTACCCTACGAGCAGTACTTC.

V and J are TRBV6-2 or TRBV6-3 and TRBJ2-1; tentatively, D is TRBD2 (7 bases). Trimming removed 5 bases at V and 3 bases at J, with 17 bases between. The CDR3 runs to 16 residues. The V gene's germline CDR1 is MNHEY and CDR2 SVGEGT. The CDR3 reads CASSNRHREGYNEQFF. CDR3 in DNA: TGTGCCAGCAGTAACCGACACAGGGAGGGCTACAATGAGCAGTTCTTC.

This sequence joins TRBV5-1 and TRBJ1-2; the D is unclear. V lost 3 bases and J 8 bases, leaving 14 bases between the germline ends. Germline CDR1 is SGHRS and CDR2 is YFSETQ. CDR3 length equals 13 residues. As DNA, the CDR3 is TGCGCCAGCAGCTCTTTGGGAGAGGCGGGCTACACCTTC. Amino acid sequence: CASSSLGEAGYTF.

A few counts support this clone. The gene calls are TRBV2 and TRBJ2-1, with TRBD2 matching 10 bases. In germline, CDR1 is SNHLY, CDR2 FYNNEI. The V gene end was trimmed by 0 bases and the J gene end by 8 bases; junction bases not matched to a gene: 4. CDR3 size: 15 residues. The CDR3 DNA reads as TGTGCCAGCAGTGAAGCGGCTAGCGGGGGAGATGAGCAGTTCTTC. Its translation: CASSEAASGGDEQFF.

V is TRBV7-2 and J is TRBJ2-4, with D perhaps matching TRBD1 or TRBD2 (5 bases each). The CDR3 loop spans 15 amino acids. CDR1 SGHTA and CDR2 FQGNSA come from the germline V gene. V gave up 2 bases and J gave up 3 bases, with 11 bases separating them. The CDR3 reads CASSLLRGSKNIQYF. The CDR3 coding sequence is TGTGCCAGCAGCTTACTTCGGGGCAGCAAAAACATTCAGTACTTC.

The chain has TRBV7-9 and TRBJ1-6; no clear D. This CDR3 contains 15 residues. Trimming took off 5 bases at V and 6 bases at J, with 14 bases between the two ends. From germline, CDR1 is SEHNR and CDR2 FQNEAQ (reference sequence). CDR3 bases: TGTGCCAGCAGCCCCGGACCCACTGGTAATTCACCCCTCCACTTT. Encoded protein: CASSPGPTGNSPLHF. The full variable domain, with the rest looked up from reference TRBV7-9 and TRBJ1-6, is DTGVSQNPRHKITKRGQNVTFRCDPISEHNRLYWYRQTLGQGPEFLTYFQNEAQLEKSRLLSDRFSAERPKGSFSTLEIQRTEQGDSAMYLCASSPGPTGNSPLHFGNGTRLTVT.

This chain uses TRBV19 with TRBJ2-2; weak D call: TRBD2 (5 bases). The V gene lost 1 base and the J gene lost 5 bases, with 11 bases spanning the gap. Germline V CDR1 and CDR2: LNHDA, SQIVND (reference sequence). This CDR3 spans 15 amino acids. CDR3 in DNA: TGTGCCAGTAGTATAGGTGGGAGTAGGACCGGGGAGCTGTTTTTT. Translating gives CASSIGGSRTGELFF.

This chain links TRBV15 with TRBJ2-7; D is ambiguous. Germline V gene lookup returns CDR1 LNHNV and CDR2 YYDKDF (reference sequence). V lost 0 bases, J lost 3 bases, and 6 bases lay in between. The CDR3 covers 13 residues. CDR3: CATSRDEYYEQYF. Written as DNA, the CDR3 is TGTGCCACCAGCAGAGATGAGTACTACGAGCAGTACTTC.

This chain links TRBV11-2 with TRBJ2-1; 8 nucleotides agree with TRBD2. The CDR3 loop spans 16 amino acids. Germline-derived CDR1 and CDR2 are SGHAT and FQNNGV. The V and J ends lost 5 bases and 6 bases, in that order; junction bases with no gene match: 12. The CDR3 DNA is TGTGCCAGCAGCCCATTGGGGCTAGCGGGCGTCAATGAGCAGTTCTTC. Its translation: CASSPLGLAGVNEQFF. Using reference TRBV11-2 and TRBJ2-1 for the parts outside the CDR3, the full variable domain is EAGVAQSPRYKIIEKRQSVAFWCNPISGHATLYWYQQILGQGPKLLIQFQNNGVVDDSQLPKDRFSAERLKGVDSTLKIQPAKLEDSAVYLCASSPLGLAGVNEQFFGPGTRLTVL.

This clone was observed a handful of times. CDR3 sequence (DNA): TGTGCCAGCAGCTTAGGCGGGTCAGGGAGCGAGCAGTACTTC. This translates into CASSLGGSGSEQYF. The chain recombines TRBV7-6 with TRBJ2-7; D assignment may be TRBD1 or TRBD2 (5 bases each). V lost 1 base, J lost 6 bases, and 13 bases lay in between. The CDR3 covers 14 residues. Germline V gene sequence: CDR1 SGHVS, CDR2 FNYEAQ.

The gene calls are TRBV6-1 and TRBJ2-3; the D gene is possibly TRBD2 (7 bases). Trimming removed 2 bases from V and 3 bases from J, with 18 bases in between. This CDR3 comprises 17 residues. Germline V gene sequence: CDR1 MNHNS, CDR2 SASEGT. CDR3 loop: CASSERGGTTVTDTQYF. The CDR3 DNA is TGTGCCAGCAGTGAAAGGGGGGGAACCACGGTTACAGATACGCAGTATTTT.

J is TRBJ2-1 and V is TRBV4-3; 7 bases are shared with TRBD2. The length of the CDR3 is 17 residues. Germline CDR1 is LGHNA and CDR2 is YSLEER. After removal of 4 bases from V and 2 bases from J, the junction contained 11 bases not matched to a gene. The CDR3: CASSPAGAGEPYNEQFF. CDR3 sequence (DNA): TGCGCCAGCAGCCCCGCCGGGGCGGGAGAACCCTACAATGAGCAGTTCTTC.

The V call is TRBV5-1, the J call TRBJ1-6, with 7 bases aligning to TRBD1. Germline CDR1 reads SGHRS; CDR2 reads YFSETQ. The CDR3 is made up of 16 amino acids. The trim removed 0 bases at V and 4 bases at J, leaving 4 bases unmatched. The CDR3 reads CASSLGTGPYNSPLHF. In nucleotides, the CDR3 is TGCGCCAGCAGCTTGGGGACAGGTCCATATAATTCACCCCTCCACTTT.

The chain joins TRBV4-3 to TRBJ2-3; D possibly corresponds to TRBD2 (6 bases). This CDR3 has 19 amino acids. V lost 1 base, J lost 2 bases, and 22 bases lay in between. Germline V gene lookup returns CDR1 LGHNA and CDR2 YSLEER. In nucleotides, the CDR3 is TGCGCCAGCAGCCAAGGGGTAAAATGGAGGGAGGAGTCCACAGATACGCAGTATTTT. This codes for CASSQGVKWREESTDTQYF.

The V call is TRBV30, the J call TRBJ1-6; D remains unclear. Germline CDR1 reads GTSNPN; CDR2 reads SVGIG (reference sequence). The CDR3 is made up of 13 amino acids. The V end was cut by 0 bases, the J end by 8 bases, with 8 bases between. CDR3 residues: CAWSVSRDSPLHF. In nucleotides, the CDR3 is TGTGCCTGGAGTGTATCCCGCGATTCACCCCTCCACTTT.

The DNA of the CDR3 is TGTGCCAGCTCACTCCGAATCGGGGGGCTGAACACTGAAGCTTTCTTT. Its protein is CASSLRIGGLNTEAFF. This rearrangement joins TRBV18 to TRBJ1-1; the D gene is possibly TRBD1 (6 bases). Trimming took 4 bases from V and 0 from J, leaving 15 bases between them. This CDR3 contains 16 residues. Germline values: CDR1 KGHSH, CDR2 LQKENI.

The J gene is TRBJ1-1, the V gene TRBV25-1; 9 positions agree with TRBD1. Germline trimming cut 5 bases from V and 6 bases from J; bases unmatched to any gene: 7. The germline V gene encodes CDR1 MGHDK and CDR2 SYGVNS. This CDR3 contains 14 residues. The DNA of the CDR3 is TGTGCCAGCAGTACAGGGGGCCGGGGCCCTGAAGCTTTCTTT. It is translated as CASSTGGRGPEAFF.

The genes are TRBV7-9 and TRBJ2-5; the D is unclear. CDR3 size: 14 residues. From germline, CDR1 is SEHNR and CDR2 FQNEAQ (reference sequence). Trimming cost V 2 bases and J 5 bases, with 12 bases left between them. CDR3 DNA: TGTGCCAGCAGCTTATTGGGAAGGGCCGAGACCCAGTACTTC. Encoded protein: CASSLLGRAETQYF.

The table lists this clone with a few counts. The chain has TRBV16 and TRBJ1-1; 7 positions match TRBD1. Germline trimming cut 3 bases from V and 4 bases from J; bases unmatched to any gene: 5. The CDR3 is 14 residues long. Looked up from germline, CDR1 is KGHSY and CDR2 is FQNENV. CDR3 bases: TGTGCCAGCAGCCAGTACAGGGGAACCACTGAAGCTTTCTTT. This sequence encodes CASSQYRGTTEAFF.

This rearrangement joins TRBV9 to TRBJ1-6, with D maybe TRBD1 (6 bases). The CDR3 spans 14 residues. V was clipped by 3 bases and J by 8 bases, with 12 bases between them. Germline V CDR1 and CDR2: SGDLS, YYNGEE. The CDR3: CASSGTGPYSPLHF. The CDR3 DNA reads TGTGCCAGCAGCGGAACAGGGCCATATTCACCCCTCCACTTT.